This T cell receptor beta chain was sequenced for a study of shared T cell receptors in the human thymus. Using immunoSEQ multiplex PCR, the repertoire was profiled, and TCRdb retains in-frame clones only, with some absent. Of about 400,000 clones in the sample, just under 95% are singletons; the top ten hold approximately 0.018%. From germline, CDR1 is MNHEY and CDR2 SMNVEV (reference sequence). The CDR3 has 12 amino acids. Trimming removed 4 bases at V and 4 bases at J, with 7 bases between. This chain joins TRBV27 and TRBJ1-2; D is uncertain. The receptor's source is a human donor. Sequencing input: thymocytes. CDR3 in DNA: TGTGCCAGCAGTTCGAAATTCTATGGCTACACCTTC. This gives the protein CASSSKFYGYTF.